The following is a T cell receptor (beta chain) sequence with its context. The data are from a study of OX40 agonist ivuxolimab in advanced cancers. Profiling relied on immunoSEQ multiplex PCR, and the TCRdb table lists in-frame clones only, not all of them. In the table there are about 82,000 clones, 75% to 90% of which are singletons. Germline V gene lookup returns CDR1 ENHRY and CDR2 SYGVKD. This CDR3 spans 13 amino acids. V was shortened by 8 bases and J by 0 bases, with 10 bases between the two germline ends. The J gene is TRBJ1-1, the V gene TRBV10-3; D is ambiguous. Sequencing used CD4+ or CD8+ T cells sorted from blood, obtained in a trial of the OX40 agonist ivuxolimab. The sequence was obtained from an adult with an advanced solid tumor such as melanoma, head and neck, liver or kidney cancer. CDR3 region: CAIQGPLNTEAFF. The DNA for the CDR3 is TGTGCCATCCAAGGACCCCTGAACACTGAAGCTTTCTTT.